This entry is about one TCR beta chain. This record comes from a study of PD-L1 blockade in urothelial cancer. Study-wide context: The study started patients on atezolizumab around 2014, giving 1,200 mg intravenously every 3 weeks.

The table came from immunoSEQ multiplex PCR; TCRdb's copy has only in-frame clones and leaves some out. The sample lists about 84,000 clones, roughly nine tenths occurring once. Sequencing used PBMCs, obtained around atezolizumab (anti-PD-L1) treatment. The sequence derives from a man aged 55-75 years with urothelial cancer.

The CDR3 sequence is CASSARQDRGDEQYF. The CDR3 coding sequence is TGTGCCAGCAGCGCCCGGCAGGACAGAGGGGACGAGCAGTACTTC. The genes are TRBV9 and TRBJ2-7; D is possibly TRBD1 (6 bases). Trimming left V 3 bases short and J 5 bases short, with 18 bases between. Germline V gene data show CDR1 as SGDLS and CDR2 as YYNGEE. This CDR3 region has 15 residues.